This T cell receptor beta chain originates from a study of T cells in Graves' hyperthyroidism and ophthalmopathy. Researchers took RNA transcripts and amplified the TCR beta CDR3 regions from them. The HTBI primer set drove a first-round RT-PCR of the TCR CDR3. TCRdb itself ran the multiplex PCR reads through MiXCR, one entry per CDR3 protein. Among around 350,000 distinct CDR3 sequences listed, about 14% were seen once. This clonotype was seen a few times. The CDR3 runs to 16 residues. V was pared by 3 bases and J by 9 bases, with 11 bases of the junction left unmatched. Germline V gene data show CDR1 as LNHDA and CDR2 as SQIVND (reference sequence).

Sequenced input: blood. This rearrangement joins TRBV19 to TRBJ2-1; TRBD2 matches at 10 bases. This clonotype originated in a young woman with Graves' ophthalmopathy. This CDR3 is CASSMGSAGGFGEQFF. CDR3 DNA: TGTGCCAGTAGTATGGGGTCAGCGGGGGGGTTCGGTGAGCAGTTCTTC.